The text below deals with one TCR beta chain. The sample belongs to a study of blood T cell repertoires in COVID-19. Across the study: The United States, Italy and Spain provided the acute and convalescent COVID-19 samples.

Measured with immunoSEQ multiplex PCR; TCRdb has only the in-frame clones, and not every one. The data show roughly 230,000 clones, approximately 81% seen once. Enrolment of Seattle patients took place during active infection, and they were followed longitudinally. Germline V lookup: CDR1 SGHAT, CDR2 FQNNGV. CDR3 size: 19 residues. Trimming took 0 bases from V and 2 from J; bases not matched to a gene: 13. The sequence came from a woman at least 80 years old with COVID-19, enrolled during active disease. The J gene is TRBJ2-5, the V gene TRBV11-2; the match to TRBD2 covers 9 bases. Source material: peripheral blood. The CDR3, as DNA: TGTGCCAGCAGCTTAGATCGCGCTAGCGGGGCTTCTCGACAAGAGACCCAGTACTTC. Amino acid sequence: CASSLDRASGASRQETQYF.